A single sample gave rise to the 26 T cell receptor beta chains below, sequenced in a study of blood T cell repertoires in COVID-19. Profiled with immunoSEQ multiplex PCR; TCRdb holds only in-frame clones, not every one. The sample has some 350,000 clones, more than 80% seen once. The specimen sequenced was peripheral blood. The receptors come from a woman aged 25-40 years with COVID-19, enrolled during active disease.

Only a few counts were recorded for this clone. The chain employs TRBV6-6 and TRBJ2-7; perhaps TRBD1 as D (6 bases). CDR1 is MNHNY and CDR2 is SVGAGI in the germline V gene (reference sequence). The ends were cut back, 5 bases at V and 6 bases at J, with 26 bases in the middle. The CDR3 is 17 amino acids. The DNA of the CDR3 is TGTGCCAGCAGTCAAACGACAGGTTTGACCTCGCTGCGCGAGCAGTACTTC. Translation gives CASSQTTGLTSLREQYF.

The CDR3 region is CASSEQVGSYEQYV. CDR3 in DNA: TGTGCCAGTAGTGAACAGGTGGGGTCGTACGAGCAGTACGTC. The chain recombines TRBV19 with TRBJ2-7; a weak D match, TRBD1 (5 bases). Germline CDR1 and CDR2: LNHDA and SQIVND (reference sequence). Trimming removed 5 bases at V and 4 bases at J, with 15 bases between. The CDR3 loop spans 14 amino acids.

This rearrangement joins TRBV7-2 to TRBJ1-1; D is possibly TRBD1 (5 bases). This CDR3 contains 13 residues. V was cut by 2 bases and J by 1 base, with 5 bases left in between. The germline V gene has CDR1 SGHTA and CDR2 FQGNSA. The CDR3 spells CASSLQGNTEAFF. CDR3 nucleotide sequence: TGTGCCAGCAGCTTACAGGGGAACACTGAAGCTTTCTTT.

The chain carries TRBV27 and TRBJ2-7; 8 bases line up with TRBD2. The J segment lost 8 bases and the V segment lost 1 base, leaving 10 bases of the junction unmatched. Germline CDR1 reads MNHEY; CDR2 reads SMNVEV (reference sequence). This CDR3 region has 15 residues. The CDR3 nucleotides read TGTGCCAGCAGTTTATATACGGCGGGGGGCCGGCAGCAGTACTTC. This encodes CASSLYTAGGRQQYF.

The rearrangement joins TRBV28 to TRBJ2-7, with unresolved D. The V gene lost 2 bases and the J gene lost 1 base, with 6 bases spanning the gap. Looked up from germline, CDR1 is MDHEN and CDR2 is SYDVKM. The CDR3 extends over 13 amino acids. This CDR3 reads CASSLDGSYEQYV. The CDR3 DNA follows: TGTGCCAGCAGTTTAGACGGGTCCTACGAGCAGTACGTC.

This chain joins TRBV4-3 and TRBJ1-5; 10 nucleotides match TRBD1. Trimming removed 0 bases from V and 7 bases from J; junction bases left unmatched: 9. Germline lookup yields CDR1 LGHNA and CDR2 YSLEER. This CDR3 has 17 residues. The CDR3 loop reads CASSQDRDRGGGQPQHF. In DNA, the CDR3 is TGCGCCAGCAGCCAAGATCGGGACAGGGGCGGTGGGCAGCCCCAGCATTTT.

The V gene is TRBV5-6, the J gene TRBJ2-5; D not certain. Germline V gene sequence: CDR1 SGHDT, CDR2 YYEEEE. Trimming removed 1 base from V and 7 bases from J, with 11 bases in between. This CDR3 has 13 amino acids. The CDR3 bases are TGTGCCAGCAGCTTGTTCAGTTCGGGGACCCAGTACTTC. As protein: CASSLFSSGTQYF.

In nucleotides, the CDR3 is TGTGCCAGCAGCGTAGCCGGTGAAAAACTGTTTTTT. Residues: CASSVAGEKLFF. The gene calls are TRBV9 and TRBJ1-4, with D unresolved. Germline V CDR1 and CDR2: SGDLS, YYNGEE. V was clipped by 0 bases and J by 7 bases, with 4 bases between them. The CDR3 covers 12 residues.

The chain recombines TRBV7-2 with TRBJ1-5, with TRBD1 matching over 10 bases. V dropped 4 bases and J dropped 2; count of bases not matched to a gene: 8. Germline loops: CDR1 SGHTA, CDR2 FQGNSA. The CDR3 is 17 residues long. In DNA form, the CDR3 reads TGTGCCAGCAGCTCCCTAGGGACAGGGGTTCGCAATCAGCCCCAGCATTTT. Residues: CASSSLGTGVRNQPQHF.

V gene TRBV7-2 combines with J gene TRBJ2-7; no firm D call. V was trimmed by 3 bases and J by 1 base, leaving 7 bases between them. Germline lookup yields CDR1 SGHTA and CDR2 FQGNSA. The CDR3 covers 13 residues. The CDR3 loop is CASSFSLSYEQYF. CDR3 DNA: TGTGCCAGCAGCTTTAGTCTTTCCTACGAGCAGTACTTC.

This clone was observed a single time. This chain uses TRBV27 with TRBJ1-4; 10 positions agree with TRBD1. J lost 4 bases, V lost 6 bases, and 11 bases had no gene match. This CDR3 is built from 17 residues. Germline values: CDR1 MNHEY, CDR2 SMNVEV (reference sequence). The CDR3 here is CASSPGQGKRGNEKLFF. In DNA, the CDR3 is TGTGCCAGCAGCCCGGGACAGGGGAAACGGGGTAATGAAAAACTGTTTTTT.

The CDR3 here is CRGGRGGGIQETQYF. The CDR3 DNA is TGCCGCGGGGGGCGCGGGGGGGGGATCCAAGAGACCCAGTACTTC. The chain links TRBV29-1 to TRBJ2-5; 9 bases fit TRBD2. From germline, CDR1 is SQVTM and CDR2 ANQGSEA. This CDR3 region has 15 residues.

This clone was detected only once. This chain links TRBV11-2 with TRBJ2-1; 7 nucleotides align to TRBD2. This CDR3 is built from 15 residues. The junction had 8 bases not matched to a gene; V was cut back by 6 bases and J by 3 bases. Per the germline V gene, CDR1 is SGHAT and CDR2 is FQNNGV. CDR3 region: CASRKWGGGYNEQFF. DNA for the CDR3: TGTGCCAGCAGAAAATGGGGGGGAGGCTACAATGAGCAGTTCTTC.

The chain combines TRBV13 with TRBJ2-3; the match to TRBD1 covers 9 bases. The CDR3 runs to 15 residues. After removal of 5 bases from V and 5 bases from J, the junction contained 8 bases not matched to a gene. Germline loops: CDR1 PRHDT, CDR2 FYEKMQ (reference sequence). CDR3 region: CASSADRGVGDTQYF. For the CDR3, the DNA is TGTGCCAGCAGCGCGGACAGGGGAGTGGGAGATACGCAGTATTTT.

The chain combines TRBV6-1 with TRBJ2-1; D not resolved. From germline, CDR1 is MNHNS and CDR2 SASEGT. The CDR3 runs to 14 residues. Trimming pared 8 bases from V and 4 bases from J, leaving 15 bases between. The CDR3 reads CASYWSRVYNEQFF. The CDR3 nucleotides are TGTGCCAGCTACTGGTCCCGGGTATACAATGAGCAGTTCTTC.

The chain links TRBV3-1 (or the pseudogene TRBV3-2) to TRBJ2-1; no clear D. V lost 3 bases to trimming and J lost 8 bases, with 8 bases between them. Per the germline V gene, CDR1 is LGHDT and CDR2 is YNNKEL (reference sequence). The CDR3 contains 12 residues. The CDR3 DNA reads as TGTGCCAGCAGCCACGAGATCTATGAGCAGTTCTTC. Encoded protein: CASSHEIYEQFF.

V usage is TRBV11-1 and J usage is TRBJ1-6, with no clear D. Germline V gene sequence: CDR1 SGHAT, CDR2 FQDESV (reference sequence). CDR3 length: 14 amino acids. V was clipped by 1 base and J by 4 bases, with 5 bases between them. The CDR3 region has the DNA TGTGCCAGCAGCTTAGTCACATATAATTCACCCCTCCACTTT. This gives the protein CASSLVTYNSPLHF.

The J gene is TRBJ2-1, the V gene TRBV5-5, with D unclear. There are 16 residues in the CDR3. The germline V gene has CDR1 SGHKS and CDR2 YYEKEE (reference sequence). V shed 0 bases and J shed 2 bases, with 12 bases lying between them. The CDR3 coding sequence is TGTGCCAGCAGCTTGGCTACCAACCTAGCCTACAATGAGCAGTTCTTC. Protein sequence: CASSLATNLAYNEQFF.

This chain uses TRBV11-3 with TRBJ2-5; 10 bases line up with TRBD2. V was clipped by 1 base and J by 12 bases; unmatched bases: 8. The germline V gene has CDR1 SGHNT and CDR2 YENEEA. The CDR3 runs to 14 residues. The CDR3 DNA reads TGTGCCAGCAGCTTAGTACCCCCAGGACTAGCGGAGTACTTC. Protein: CASSLVPPGLAEYF.

The CDR3 region has the DNA TGTGCCAGCAGCCACGGGGACAGTCGATATGGCTACACCTTC. Translation: CASSHGDSRYGYTF. The chain is built from TRBV14 and TRBJ1-2; 7 nucleotides match TRBD1. The junction had 6 bases not matched to a gene; V was cut back by 3 bases and J by 5 bases. The CDR3 consists of 14 residues. The germline V gene has CDR1 SGHDN and CDR2 FVKESK.

The CDR3 region has the DNA TGTGCCAGCAGGAGAGGTTGGGGCCGGCCTCTCCAAGAGACCCAGTACTTC. Encoded protein: CASRRGWGRPLQETQYF. The chain combines TRBV2 with TRBJ2-5; D possibly corresponds to TRBD1 (5 bases). Trimming removed 6 bases at V and 1 base at J, with 21 bases between. CDR1 is SNHLY, CDR2 FYNNEI, per germline. The CDR3 is 17 amino acids. The whole variable domain, filled in from reference TRBV2 and TRBJ2-5, reads EPEVTQTPSHQVTQMGQEVILRCVPISNHLYFYWYRQILGQKVEFLVSFYNNEISEKSEIFDDQFSVERPDGSNFTLKIRSTKLEDSAMYFCASRRGWGRPLQETQYFGPGTRLLVL.

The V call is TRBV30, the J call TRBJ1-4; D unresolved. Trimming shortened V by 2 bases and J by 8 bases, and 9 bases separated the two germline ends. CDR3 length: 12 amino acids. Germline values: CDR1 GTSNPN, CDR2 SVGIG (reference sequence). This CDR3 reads CAWSNTDEKLFF. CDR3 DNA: TGTGCCTGGAGTAATACAGACGAAAAACTGTTTTTT.

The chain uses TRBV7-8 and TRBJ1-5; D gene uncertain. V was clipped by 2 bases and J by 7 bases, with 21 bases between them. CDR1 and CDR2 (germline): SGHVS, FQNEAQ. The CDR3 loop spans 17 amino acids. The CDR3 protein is CASSLSSPSRAGQPQHF. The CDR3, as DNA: TGTGCCAGCAGCTTATCATCGCCCTCCCGCGCGGGGCAGCCCCAGCATTTT.

CDR3 protein: CASRERGGTDTQYF. For the CDR3, the DNA is TGTGCCAGCAGAGAGCGGGGGGGGACAGATACGCAGTATTTT. The rearrangement links TRBV2 to TRBJ2-3; the match to TRBD2 covers 10 bases. Germline V lookup: CDR1 SNHLY, CDR2 FYNNEI. V trimming: 6 bases; J trimming: 3 bases; junction bases outside the gene matches: 3. CDR3 length: 14 residues.

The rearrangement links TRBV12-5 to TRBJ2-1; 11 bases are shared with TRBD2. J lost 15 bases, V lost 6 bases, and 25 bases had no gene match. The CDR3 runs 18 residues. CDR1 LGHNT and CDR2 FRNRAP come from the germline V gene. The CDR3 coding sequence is TGTGCTAGTGGAATGGGATTGAGTAGCGGGAGGGCACCTGTTATGGGGTTCTTC. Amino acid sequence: CASGMGLSSGRAPVMGFF. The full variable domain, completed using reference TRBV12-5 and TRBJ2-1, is DARVTQTPRHKVTEMGQEVTMRCQPILGHNTVFWYRQTMMQGLELLAYFRNRAPLDDSGMPKDRFSAEMPDATLATLKIQPSEPRDSAVYFCASGMGLSSGRAPVMGFFGPGTRLTVL.

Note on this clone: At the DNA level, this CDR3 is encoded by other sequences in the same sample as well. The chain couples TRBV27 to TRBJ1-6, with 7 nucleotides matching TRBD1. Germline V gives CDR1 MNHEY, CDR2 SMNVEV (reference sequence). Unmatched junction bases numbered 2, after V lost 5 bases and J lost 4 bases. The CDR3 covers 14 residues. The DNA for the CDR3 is TGTGCCAGCAGTCTGGGACAGTATAATTCACCCCTCCACTTT. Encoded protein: CASSLGQYNSPLHF.